This T cell receptor (beta chain) derives from a study of Ad26.COV2.S vaccination and SARS-CoV-2 variants (dated by TCRdb to about 2021). For the study in its entirety: Donors in the vaccine arm were drawn from COV1001, a phase I-IIa trial of Ad26.COV2.S in healthy adults that was multicentre, randomized, double-blind and placebo-controlled. TCRbeta repertoire sequencing served as the tool for gauging how specific and how broad the SARS-CoV-2-reactive T cell receptors were following Ad26.COV2.S vaccination. Trial participants were randomized into five groups of five: low-dose or high-dose Ad26.COV2.S given once or twice, or placebo on both occasions. Throughout the experiments and outcome assessment, investigators stayed blinded to trial group allocation. Ad26.COV2.S was given intramuscularly at 5x10^10 or 1x10^11 viral particles, as a single shot or as two shots 56 days apart. The TCR-sequenced set comprised about 32 samples: around 20 Ad26.COV2.S vaccine recipients, 5 placebo recipients and 8 SARS-CoV-2 convalescent individuals.

This clone has only one observation. The antigen it binds to is not known. Base qualities are missing; no much larger clone stands one base away. The treatment or condition label for this specimen denotes: some 20 received Ad26.COV2.S at low or high dose, single or two shots; five or six received placebo; per-sample allocation not given. For vaccine and placebo recipients, repertoires were sequenced using samples collected on day 63 after the first injection. In Cohort 1b, about two dozen adults aged 18-55 years were enrolled at a single site in Boston, USA, between 29 July and 7 August 2020. Ad26.COV2.S consisted of a replication-incompetent adenovirus type 26 vector by which a prefusion-stabilized SARS-CoV-2 spike protein from the original Wuhan strain was expressed. TCRbeta CDR3 regions were sequenced with the immunoSEQ Assay. After extraction, genomic DNA underwent amplification by bias-controlled multiplex PCR, followed by high-throughput sequencing. As for the authors' bioinformatics: To quantify the absolute abundance of every unique TCRbeta CDR3 region, sequences were collapsed and filtered. T cell fraction was estimated by normalization of TCRbeta template counts to usable DNA, with usable DNA being measured through amplification of reference genes present in all nucleated cells. Repertoire TCRs were annotated as SARS-CoV-2-specific by exact matching of V gene, CDR3 amino acid sequence and J gene to a known reactive TCR set. The reference SARS-CoV-2 TCR set was obtained from MIRA and was filtered for enrichment in COVID-19-positive ImmuneCODE repertoires, whereby public or cross-reactive TCRs were removed. Drawing on the MIRA antigens, annotated TCRs were analysed further at the level of specific ORF or position within ORF. Depth was the summed frequency of annotated unique rearrangements, while breadth was defined as annotated unique rearrangements over total unique productive rearrangements. Group comparisons of TCR breadth used two-sided Wilcoxon rank-sum tests. Here the immuneACCESS table is served through TCRdb, limited to in-frame sequences with V and J called. Missing clones are a known gap in these copies; in checked studies unresolved V genes cover under half, and the rest lacks a known reason. D and trimming come from the DNA, and the V and J calls and clone size come from that table. The sample table holds 350,000 to 550,000 clones, of which 89% were seen once. Roughly 2.5% of the sample belongs to the ten largest clones.

What the work shows at the level of the full study, not this receptor alone: Vaccine and placebo recipients had comparable non-spike TCR breadth, which fits with the vaccine containing only spike. The study lacked the statistical power to compare responses across vaccine doses or regimens. The authors noted that the TCR breadth and depth analyses may have underestimated total T cell responses. Ad26.COV2.S recipients had higher spike-specific TCR breadth than placebo recipients (P = 0.0014). Substantial breadth of spike-specific CD8+ and CD4+ T cell responses was reported after vaccination.

Sequencing was performed on peripheral blood, taken in a trial of Ad26.COV2.S vaccine versus placebo. The TCR sequence derives from a person aged 18 to 59 who received the Ad26.COV2.S COVID-19 vaccine or a placebo.

The CDR3 amino acid sequence is: CASTGLGAKETQYF. The nucleotides read TGTGCCAGCACCGGGCTAGGGGCGAAAGAGACCCAGTACTTC. The chain is encoded by TRBV6-5 joined to TRBJ2-5, with TRBD1 as a weak D call on 5 bases. CDR1 and CDR2 are read off the germline V gene as MNHEY and SVGAGI. The V and J ends are trimmed by 7 bases and 3 bases, leaving 15 bases between them. The CDR3 sequence holds 14 residues, the cysteine and phenylalanine included. Only CDR3 DNA is held: 42 bases, read in frame from base 1.